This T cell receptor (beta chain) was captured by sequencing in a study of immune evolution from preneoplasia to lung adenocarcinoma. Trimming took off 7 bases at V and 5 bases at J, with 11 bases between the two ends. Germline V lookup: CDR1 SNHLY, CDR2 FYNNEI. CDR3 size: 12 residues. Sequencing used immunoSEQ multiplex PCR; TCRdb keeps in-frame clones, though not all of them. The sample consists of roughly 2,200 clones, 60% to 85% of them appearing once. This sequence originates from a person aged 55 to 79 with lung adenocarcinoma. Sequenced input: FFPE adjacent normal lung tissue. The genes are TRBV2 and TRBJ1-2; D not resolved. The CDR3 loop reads CASTESGYGYTF. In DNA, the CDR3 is TGTGCCAGCACCGAATCGGGATATGGCTACACCTTC.